Below, 20 T cell receptor beta chains from the same sample are listed, as sequenced in a study of shared clonotypes between healthy human individuals. Clones were sequenced by immunoSEQ multiplex PCR, and TCRdb holds only the in-frame ones, with some missing. The table records around 700,000 clones, about two thirds of them present only once. Sequenced material: memory CD4+ T cells sorted from blood. This sample's subset: CD45RA-negative fraction. These receptors came from a woman aged 30 to 39 in good health.

This chain uses TRBV5-1 with TRBJ2-1; 8 positions match TRBD2. The ends lost 1 base at V and 4 bases at J; junction bases unmatched: 4. Germline V gene data show CDR1 as SGHRS and CDR2 as YFSETQ. The CDR3 has 15 amino acids. CDR3 DNA: TGCGCCAGCAGCTTGCCAACTAGCGGTTACAATGAGCAGTTCTTC. It yields the protein CASSLPTSGYNEQFF.

This clone was seen a handful of times. The V call is TRBV30, the J call TRBJ2-7, with TRBD2 as a possible D gene (5 bases). V lost 0 bases and J lost 3, with 9 bases in between. CDR3 length: 13 amino acids. Germline assignment: CDR1 GTSNPN and CDR2 SVGIG (reference sequence). The CDR3 nucleotides read TGTGCCTGGAGTGTACAAGAGGGCTACGAGCAGTACTTC. It specifies CAWSVQEGYEQYF.

J is TRBJ2-7 and V is TRBV2; D not resolved. CDR1 and CDR2 from the germline V gene are SNHLY and FYNNEI. This CDR3 spans 12 amino acids. The germline V and J ends were trimmed by 5 bases and 0 bases, with 5 bases remaining between them. This CDR3 reads CASSRHSYEQYF. CDR3 in DNA: TGTGCCAGCAGTCGGCACTCCTACGAGCAGTACTTC.

The genes are TRBV5-4 and TRBJ2-7; 8 positions match TRBD2. There are 14 residues in the CDR3. The germline CDR1 and CDR2 sequences are SGHNT and YYREEE (reference sequence). The V segment lost 7 bases and the J segment 5 bases; nucleotides outside the gene matches: 11. CDR3 loop: CASAAGGPFDEQYF. CDR3 sequence (DNA): TGTGCCAGCGCGGCGGGAGGCCCTTTCGACGAGCAGTACTTC. The variable domain in full, with the rest retrieved from reference TRBV5-4 and TRBJ2-7, is ETGVTQSPTHLIKTRGQQVTLRCSSQSGHNTVSWYQQALGQGPQFIFQYYREEENGRGNFPPRFSGLQFPNYSSELNVNALELDDSALYLCASAAGGPFDEQYFGPGTRLTVT.

The chain employs TRBV2 and TRBJ2-3, with 10 bases lining up with TRBD2. The CDR3 sequence is 15 residues long. Trimming cost V 4 bases and J 7 bases; bases outside gene matches: 8. CDR1 is SNHLY, CDR2 FYNNEI, per germline. The CDR3 DNA sequence: TGTGCCAGCAGTGCCACTAGCGGGAAAGGGAATACGCAGTATTTT. This gives the protein CASSATSGKGNTQYF.

The rearrangement uses TRBV7-2 and TRBJ2-2; D is unclear. Germline CDR1 is SGHTA and CDR2 is FQGNSA. Between the trimmed V and J ends, which lost 0 bases and 4 bases, there was a span of 6 bases. The length of the CDR3 is 14 residues. CDR3 DNA sequence: TGTGCCAGCAGCTTAGCTCGGGTCACCGGGGAGCTGTTTTTT. Translated: CASSLARVTGELFF.

V usage is TRBV7-9 and J usage is TRBJ1-2; 7 nucleotides line up with TRBD1. Germline trimming cut 5 bases from V and 0 bases from J; bases unmatched to any gene: 3. Per the germline V gene, CDR1 is SEHNR and CDR2 is FQNEAQ (reference sequence). The CDR3 covers 14 residues. DNA of the CDR3: TGTGCCAGCAGCATCACAGGGGCTAACTATGGCTACACCTTC. As protein: CASSITGANYGYTF.

The chain carries TRBV9 and TRBJ1-4; D remains unclear. The CDR3 totals 15 residues. Deletions cut 0 bases from V and 3 bases from J, with 9 bases between. Germline V CDR1 and CDR2: SGDLS, YYNGEE. CDR3 residues: CASSVGLSANEKLFF. CDR3 bases: TGTGCCAGCAGCGTAGGGCTCTCGGCTAATGAAAAACTGTTTTTT. The full variable domain, rest sourced from reference TRBV9 and TRBJ1-4, is DSGVTQTPKHLITATGQRVTLRCSPRSGDLSVYWYQQSLDQGLQFLIQYYNGEERAKGNILERFSAQQFPDLHSELNLSSLELGDSALYFCASSVGLSANEKLFFGSGTQLSVL.

This clone was counted many times. Additional DNA sequences in this sample encode the identical CDR3. CDR3: CASRTNEKLFF. The CDR3 DNA is TGTGCCAGCAGGACTAATGAAAAACTGTTTTTT. This sequence joins TRBV28 and TRBJ1-4; unclear D gene. CDR3 length equals 11 residues. The V and J ends lost 6 bases and 2 bases respectively, with 1 base between them. Germline V CDR1 and CDR2: MDHEN, SYDVKM.

This clone was seen more than once but under ten times. This sequence joins TRBV11-3 and TRBJ2-3; 10 bases agree with TRBD2. Germline assignment: CDR1 SGHNT and CDR2 YENEEA. Unmatched junction bases numbered 6, after V lost 2 bases and J lost 4 bases. There are 16 residues in the CDR3. CDR3 in DNA: TGTGCCAGCAGCTTATGGCTAGCGGGAGTTGCAGATACGCAGTATTTT. Protein sequence: CASSLWLAGVADTQYF. Variable domain in full (rest from reference TRBV11-3 and TRBJ2-3): EAGVVQSPRYKIIEKKQPVAFWCNPISGHNTLYWYLQNLGQGPELLIRYENEEAVDDSQLPKDRFSAERLKGVDSTLKIQPAELGDSAVYLCASSLWLAGVADTQYFGPGTRLTVL.

The V gene is TRBV9, the J gene TRBJ1-2; TRBD1 aligns across 7 bases. Germline V lookup: CDR1 SGDLS, CDR2 YYNGEE. The CDR3 covers 14 residues. V trimming: 3 bases; J trimming: 2 bases; junction bases outside the gene matches: 4. CDR3 sequence: CASSAQTGNYGYTF. The CDR3 DNA sequence: TGTGCCAGCAGCGCACAGACAGGGAACTATGGCTACACCTTC.

This chain connects TRBV28 to TRBJ2-2; 7 bases fit TRBD2. The CDR3 runs 14 residues. The V gene's germline CDR1 is MDHEN and CDR2 SYDVKM. Trimming removed 8 bases from V and 4 bases from J; junction bases left unmatched: 7. This CDR3 reads CASLRGGSTGELFF. The CDR3 nucleotides are TGTGCCAGCCTCCGGGGCGGGAGCACCGGGGAGCTGTTTTTT.

This sequence joins TRBV4-1 and TRBJ2-7; 7 positions agree with TRBD2. V gave up 4 bases and J gave up 0 bases; unmatched junction bases: 18. Germline V gene sequence: CDR1 MGHRA, CDR2 YSYEKL. This CDR3 region has 19 residues. DNA of the CDR3: TGCGCCAGCAGCCGCAAAGATAGTAGGCTAGCGGACCTCTCCTACGAGCAGTACTTC. Its translation: CASSRKDSRLADLSYEQYF.

This clone has at least ten counts. This chain connects TRBV7-2 to TRBJ2-2, with D hard to call. Germline CDR1 reads SGHTA; CDR2 reads FQGNSA. V was cut by 6 bases and J by 5 bases, with 13 bases left in between. The CDR3 is made up of 14 amino acids. The CDR3 DNA is TGTGCCAGCAGTCGAGCGCCCCGTACCGGGGAGCTGTTTTTT. Encoded protein: CASSRAPRTGELFF.

The chain uses TRBV6-6 and TRBJ1-5; D is possibly TRBD1 (5 bases). The V and J ends lost 2 bases and 4 bases respectively, with 9 bases between them. The CDR3 spans 14 residues. Germline assignment: CDR1 MNHNY and CDR2 SVGAGI (reference sequence). CDR3 DNA: TGTGCCAGCAGTTACCAGACAGAGAATCAGCCCCAGCATTTT. It translates to CASSYQTENQPQHF.

V usage is TRBV4-1 and J usage is TRBJ1-5, with 9 bases matching TRBD1. V lost 0 bases, J lost 5 bases, and 8 bases stayed unmatched. This CDR3 comprises 17 residues. Germline CDR1 is MGHRA and CDR2 is YSYEKL. The chain's CDR3 is CASSQDRDREFDQPQHF. The CDR3 DNA sequence: TGCGCCAGCAGCCAAGATCGGGACAGGGAATTTGATCAGCCCCAGCATTTT.

The rearrangement joins TRBV11-3 to TRBJ2-7, with 7 bases matching TRBD1. The CDR3 is made up of 15 amino acids. V gave up 5 bases and J gave up 4 bases; unmatched junction bases: 11. The germline V gene has CDR1 SGHNT and CDR2 YENEEA. CDR3 bases: TGTGCCAGCAGCCCTTCCAGGGGCAGGGGGTACGAGCAGTACTTC. It specifies CASSPSRGRGYEQYF. The whole variable domain, filled in from reference TRBV11-3 and TRBJ2-7, reads EAGVVQSPRYKIIEKKQPVAFWCNPISGHNTLYWYLQNLGQGPELLIRYENEEAVDDSQLPKDRFSAERLKGVDSTLKIQPAELGDSAVYLCASSPSRGRGYEQYFGPGTRLTVT.

CDR3 in DNA: TGCAGCGGAATCTTCCGGACAGGGACGACCTACGAGCAGTACTTC. As protein: CSGIFRTGTTYEQYF. This chain connects TRBV29-1 to TRBJ2-7; 8 bases fit TRBD1. The CDR3 runs to 15 residues. The trim removed 7 bases at V and 2 bases at J, leaving 13 bases unmatched. Germline CDR1 is SQVTM and CDR2 is ANQGSEA.

V is TRBV29-1 and J is TRBJ2-1, with D possibly TRBD2 on 6 matching bases. CDR1 and CDR2 from the germline V gene are SQVTM and ANQGSEA. The ends were cut back, 4 bases at V and 7 bases at J, with 11 bases in the middle. This CDR3 spans 12 amino acids. This CDR3 is CSVAGLPNEQFF. In nucleotides, the CDR3 is TGCAGCGTTGCGGGACTTCCAAATGAGCAGTTCTTC.

This clone was counted only a few times. The chain links TRBV20-1 to TRBJ2-7; maybe TRBD2 (6 bases). V dropped 6 bases and J dropped 6 bases, with 12 bases sitting between them. The germline CDR1 and CDR2 sequences are DFQATT and SNEGSKA (reference sequence). The CDR3 is 11 residues long. The CDR3 spells CSAPRGGEQYF. The CDR3 DNA is TGCAGTGCCCCTCGGGGAGGCGAGCAGTACTTC.